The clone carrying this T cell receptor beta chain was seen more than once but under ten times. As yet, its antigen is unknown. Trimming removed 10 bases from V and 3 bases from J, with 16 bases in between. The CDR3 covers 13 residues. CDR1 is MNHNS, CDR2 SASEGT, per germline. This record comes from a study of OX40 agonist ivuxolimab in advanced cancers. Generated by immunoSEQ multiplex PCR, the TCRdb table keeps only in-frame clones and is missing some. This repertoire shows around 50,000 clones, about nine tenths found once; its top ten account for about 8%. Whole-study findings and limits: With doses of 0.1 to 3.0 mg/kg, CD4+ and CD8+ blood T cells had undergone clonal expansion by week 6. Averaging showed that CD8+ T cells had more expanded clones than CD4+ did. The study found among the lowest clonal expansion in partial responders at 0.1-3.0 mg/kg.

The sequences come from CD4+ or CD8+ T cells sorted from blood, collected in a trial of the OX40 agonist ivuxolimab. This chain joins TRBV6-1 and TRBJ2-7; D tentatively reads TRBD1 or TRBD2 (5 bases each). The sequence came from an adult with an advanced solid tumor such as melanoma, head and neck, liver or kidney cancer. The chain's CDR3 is CATKAGQGYEQYF. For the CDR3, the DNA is TGTGCCACAAAGGCGGGCCAGGGCTACGAGCAGTACTTC.